A selection of T cell receptor beta chains follows, all from one sample in a study of shared clonotypes between healthy human individuals. Libraries were prepared by immunoSEQ multiplex PCR; TCRdb keeps only in-frame clonotypes and omits some of them. The table has nearly 500,000 clones, over 65% seen once. Sequencing used PBMCs. The receptors derive from a woman aged 40-49 years in good health. Some clones in this sample may be carry-over from other donors' samples. Each CDR3 is given without its conserved first and last residue.

length,J,V,CDR3
14,TRBJ1-4,TRBV5-1,ASSFGQGSTNEKLF
11,TRBJ1-1,TRBV7-3,ASSRTGAREAF
9,TRBJ1-1,TRBV27,ASRVGTEAF
16,TRBJ2-1,TRBV10-1,ASSESPLLTDSYNEQF
14,TRBJ1-1,TRBV5-1,ASSLGTGAPGTEAF
14,TRBJ2-6,TRBV6-4,ASSDTGTSGANVLT
12,TRBJ1-1,TRBV27,ASSYRGQNTEAF
16,TRBJ1-4,TRBV7-2,ASSLVSSNRGTNEKLF
12,TRBJ2-2,TRBV4-1,ASRSGLNAGELF
12,TRBJ2-7,TRBV19,ATTPGGRNYEQY
13,TRBJ2-5,TRBV6-1,ASSDLLAGQETQY
11,TRBJ1-2,TRBV6-1,ASSAGANYGYT
10,TRBJ2-5,TRBV2,ASSALEETQY
14,TRBJ2-5,TRBV5-5,ASSLPPQGGIETQY
11,TRBJ2-1,TRBV18,ASSPGGGNEQF
14,TRBJ2-2,TRBV28,ASSFFRLAGPGELF
11,.,TRBV2,ASSPGRRYEQY
12,TRBJ2-2,TRBV5-1,ASSFPGGTGELF
13,TRBJ2-7,TRBV27,ASSLGTGHTDEQY
11,TRBJ2-2,TRBV10-2,ASRQGDTGELF
14,TRBJ2-5,TRBV5-4,ASSPEGLASRVTQY
12,TRBJ1-3,TRBV11-2,ASSRQDSGNTIY
14,TRBJ1-2,TRBV10-3,AISEGDRVKYYGYT
11,TRBJ2-7,TRBV19,ASSYSGSNEQY